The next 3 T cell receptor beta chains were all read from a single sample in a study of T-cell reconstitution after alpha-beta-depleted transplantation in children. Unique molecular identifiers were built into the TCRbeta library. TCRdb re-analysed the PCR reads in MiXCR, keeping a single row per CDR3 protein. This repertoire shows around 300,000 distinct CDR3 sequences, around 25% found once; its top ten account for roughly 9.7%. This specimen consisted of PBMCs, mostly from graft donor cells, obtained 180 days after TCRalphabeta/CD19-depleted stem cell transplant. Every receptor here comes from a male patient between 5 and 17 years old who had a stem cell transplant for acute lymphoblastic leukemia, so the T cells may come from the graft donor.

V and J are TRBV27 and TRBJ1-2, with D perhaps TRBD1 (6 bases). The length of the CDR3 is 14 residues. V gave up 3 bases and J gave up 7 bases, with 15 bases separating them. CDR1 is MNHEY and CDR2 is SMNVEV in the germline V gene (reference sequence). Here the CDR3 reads CASSFSGAGFGYTF. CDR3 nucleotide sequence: TGTGCCAGCAGTTTCTCGGGGGCGGGTTTTGGCTACACCTTC.

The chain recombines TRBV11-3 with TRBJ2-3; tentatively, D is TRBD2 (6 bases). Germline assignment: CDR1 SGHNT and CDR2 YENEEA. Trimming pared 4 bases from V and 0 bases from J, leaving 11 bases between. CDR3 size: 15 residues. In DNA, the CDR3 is TGTGCCAGCAGCTCCAGGAGCGGGAGCACAGATACGCAGTATTTT. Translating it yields CASSSRSGSTDTQYF.

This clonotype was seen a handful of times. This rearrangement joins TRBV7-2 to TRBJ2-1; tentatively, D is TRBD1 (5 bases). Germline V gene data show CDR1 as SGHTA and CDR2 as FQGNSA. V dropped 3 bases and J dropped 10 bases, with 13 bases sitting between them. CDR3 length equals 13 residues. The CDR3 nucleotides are TGTGCCAGCAGCTTGGGGCTTCCGTCCGAGCAGTTCTTC. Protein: CASSLGLPSEQFF.